A selection of T cell receptor beta chains follows, all from one sample in a study of tumor-infiltrating lymphocytes in localized non-small cell lung cancer. Only in-frame clones appear in the TCRdb table, and some are missing; sequencing was by immunoSEQ multiplex PCR. The sample records around 5,900 clones, 71% being singletons. Sample: uninvolved lung tissue not adjacent to the tumor. These receptors came from a human donor with non-small cell lung cancer. The CDR3 runs from the conserved cysteine through the conserved F or W. D genes are given only for firm matches. Size values are once, few and many counts, or a class for expanded clones, and some rows have none.

size,D,J,V,DNA,CDR3
.,.,TRBJ1-5,TRBV2,TGTGCCAGCAAACCGGACAGTCTCCTGGCTCTGGATTTT,CASKPDSLLALDF
once,TRBD1,TRBJ1-1,TRBV6-5,TGTGCCAGCTCGACCCCCGGGACAGTGAACACTGAAGCTTTCTTT,CASSTPGTVNTEAFF
.,TRBD1,TRBJ2-1,TRBV7-7,TGTGCTAGCAGCCCCGGGGACAGCTCCTACAATGAGCAGTTCTTC,CASSPGDSSYNEQFF
.,.,TRBJ1-2,TRBV7-2,TGTGCCAGCAGCTTATGGGCGGGAATCGACTATGGCTACACCTTC,CASSLWAGIDYGYTF
.,.,TRBJ2-4,TRBV5-8,TGTGCCAGCAGCTTTACGGGAGCCAAAAACATTCAGTACTTC,CASSFTGAKNIQYF
.,.,TRBJ2-6,TRBV14,TGTGCCAGCAGCCAGACCCTTAGGCTTGGGGCCAACGTCCTGACTTTC,CASSQTLRLGANVLTF
.,.,TRBJ2-2,TRBV7-7,TGTGCTAGCAGCTTAGCGCAGGGCACCGGGGAGCTGTTTTTT,CASSLAQGTGELFF
few,.,TRBJ2-1,TRBV7-2,TGTGCCAGCAGCTTACGACAGGAGGCCTACAATGAGCAGTTCTTC,CASSLRQEAYNEQFF
.,.,TRBJ2-3,TRBV5-1,TGCGCCAGCAGCCGGGAGCCTAGCAAGTGGGGCACAGATACGCAGTATTTT,CASSREPSKWGTDTQYF
large,.,TRBJ2-5,TRBV5-1,TGCGCCAGCAGCTCCAGGGGTGGGCAAGAGACCCAGTACTTC,CASSSRGGQETQYF
few,.,TRBJ2-2,TRBV27,TGTGCCAGCAGTACTGACCCGGGACGCCCCGTGGGAACCGGGGAGCTGTTTTTT,CASSTDPGRPVGTGELFF
few,.,TRBJ1-1,TRBV5-1,TGCGCCAGCAGCTTGGGACAGCAAGAAGGTGAAGCTTTCTTT,CASSLGQQEGEAFF
.,.,TRBJ2-7,TRBV6-5,TGTGCCAGCAGTGCGACCGAGAAGCAGTACTTC,CASSATEKQYF
.,TRBD1,TRBJ1-4,TRBV4-2,TGTGCCAGCAGCCAAACCGACAGGGCAACTAATGAAAAACTGTTTTTT,CASSQTDRATNEKLFF
.,.,TRBJ1-2,TRBV6-1,TGTGCCAGCAGTGAACGAAGTGGGGGCTACACCTTC,CASSERSGGYTF
.,TRBD1,TRBJ2-6,TRBV25-1,TGTGCCAGCACATTGACAGGGGGCGCTTCTGGGGCCAACGTCCTGACTTTC,CASTLTGGASGANVLTF
.,.,TRBJ2-3,TRBV2,TGTGCCAGCAGTGCTGAGGGGCCAGATACGCAGTATTTT,CASSAEGPDTQYF
.,.,TRBJ2-3,TRBV5-1,TGCGCCGGCACAGACGTGGGGGGACGCACAGATACGCAGTATTTT,CAGTDVGGRTDTQYF
.,TRBD1,TRBJ1-6,TRBV6-6,TGTGCCAGCAGTTACCCTACAGGGGGTAATTCACCCCTCCACTTT,CASSYPTGGNSPLHF
few,.,TRBJ2-2,TRBV9,TGTGCCAGCAGCGTAGCGGTTAACGGCGGGGAGCTGTTTTTT,CASSVAVNGGELFF
medium-sized,TRBD2,TRBJ2-5,TRBV5-4,TGTGCCAGCAGCCTGAACCGGGGGGACCAAGAGACCCAGTACTTC,CASSLNRGDQETQYF
.,TRBD1,TRBJ1-1,TRBV6-1,TGTGCCAGCAGTGCCCGGACAGGGAGGCCTGAAGCTTTCTTT,CASSARTGRPEAFF
.,TRBD2,TRBJ2-1,TRBV18,TGTGCCAGCTCACCAGTAACTAGCGGAGGCAGGGAGCAGTTCTTC,CASSPVTSGGREQFF
.,.,TRBJ2-1,TRBV7-2,TGTGCCAGCAGCTTAGGCTCCAGCTCCTACAATGAGCAGTTCTTC,CASSLGSSSYNEQFF
.,TRBD2,TRBJ2-1,TRBV15,TGTGCCACCAGCTTACGAGCGGGAGCGTACAATGAGCAGTTCTTC,CATSLRAGAYNEQFF
.,TRBD2,TRBJ2-1,TRBV13,TGTGCCAGCAGCAAACTAGCGGGGGGGGGTAATGAGCAGTTCTTC,CASSKLAGGGNEQFF
.,.,TRBJ2-3,TRBV6-1,TGTGCCAGCAAACTCGGGGGTTACGGAGATACGCAGTATTTT,CASKLGGYGDTQYF
.,.,TRBJ2-1,TRBV5-8,TGTGCCAGCAGCTCCCAGGGGTTGGAGCAGTTCTTC,CASSSQGLEQFF
.,.,TRBJ1-1,TRBV19,TGTGCCAGTAGTATGGGGAGAAGTAAGGGAACTGAAGCTTTCTTT,CASSMGRSKGTEAFF
few,.,TRBJ1-6,TRBV5-5,TGTGCCAGCAGCTTGGACACCGATTCACCCCTCCACTTT,CASSLDTDSPLHF
.,.,TRBJ1-5,TRBV19,TGTGCCAGTAGACGGGGGAGTCAGCCCCAGCATTTT,CASRRGSQPQHF
.,TRBD2,TRBJ2-1,TRBV19,TGTGCCAGTAGTCCTGGACTAGATTACGGTGAGCAGTTCTTC,CASSPGLDYGEQFF
.,.,TRBJ2-3,TRBV5-6,TGTGCCAGCAGCTTGCGGGGCTCAGATACGCAGTATTTT,CASSLRGSDTQYF
.,TRBD2,TRBJ2-1,TRBV25-1,TGTGCCAACAGATTGACTAGCGGGAGGGTGAATGAGCAGTTCTTC,CANRLTSGRVNEQFF
.,.,TRBJ1-1,TRBV10-2,TGCGCCAGCAGTGAGTCGATCGGCTCTGGCACTGAAGCTTTCTTT,CASSESIGSGTEAFF
few,.,TRBJ1-5,TRBV6-1,TGTGCCAGCATAGAGAAAAGGGGCCAGCCCCAGCATTTT,CASIEKRGQPQHF
.,.,TRBJ1-6,TRBV27,TGTGCCAGCAGCCAGGACAGAATCTATAATTCACCCCTCCACTTT,CASSQDRIYNSPLHF
.,TRBD2,TRBJ2-1,TRBV27,TGTGCCAGCAGTCCACCGGGACTAGCGGGAAAGGTTGAGCAGTTCTTC,CASSPPGLAGKVEQFF
.,.,TRBJ2-7,TRBV7-9,TGTGCCAGCAGCTTCGGTCCCGAGCAGTACTTC,CASSFGPEQYF
few,.,TRBJ1-5,TRBV27,TGTGCCAGCAGTTTAAAAGGGCGCAATCAGCCCCAGCATTTT,CASSLKGRNQPQHF
.,.,TRBJ1-1,TRBV9,TGTGCCAGCAGCGTAGTAACAGGCCCGGAGACTTTCTTT,CASSVVTGPETFF
.,TRBD1,TRBJ2-7,TRBV10-3,TGTGCCATCAGTGATTCCCGGACAGGGGGCAACGAGCAGTACTTC,CAISDSRTGGNEQYF
.,.,TRBJ2-7,TRBV11-2,TGTGCCAGCAGCGCGTCGGGACGGGGAACCTACGAGCAGTACTTC,CASSASGRGTYEQYF